This TCR beta chain derives from a study of T cell repertoires in cytomegalovirus infection. Overall study: Used in the study were CMV epitopes, some recently identified and HLA-C-restricted, others well-studied and HLA-B-restricted. It was the public TCR beta signatures that indicated both CMV infection and matching HLA type. Study-level points and caveats: The ex vivo response was dominated by HLA-C-restricted CMV-specific TCR beta clonotypes. Identification of carriers of CMV plus the relevant HLA was performed using cumulative public TCR beta family frequency.

TCRdb itself ran the reads through MiXCR, one entry per CDR3 protein. The table has fewer than 650,000 distinct CDR3 sequences, roughly 43% seen once; the top ten hold 48%. This clonotype has a handful of counts. Its antigen is not known. CDR3 length equals 14 residues. Trimming at V came to 4 bases and at J to 7 bases, leaving 4 bases not matched to a gene. The germline V gene encodes CDR1 SGHTA and CDR2 FQGNSA. Sequenced material: cultured PBMCs, taken from culture after CMV antigen stimulation. V and J are TRBV7-2 and TRBJ1-4, with 9 bases aligning to TRBD1. The TCR was taken from a human donor in good health (CMV status not recorded). Some clones in this sample may be carry-over from other donors' samples. In DNA, the CDR3 is TGTGCCAGCAGCTCCGGGACAGGGAGTGAAAAACTGTTTTTT. Residues: CASSSGTGSEKLFF.